The rows below give T cell receptor beta chains drawn from one sample of a study of OX40 agonist ivuxolimab in advanced cancers. Repertoires were generated with immunoSEQ multiplex PCR, while TCRdb's copy carries only in-frame clones and drops some. The sample contains about 42,000 clones, 85% to 90% of which appear only once. The starting material was CD4+ or CD8+ T cells sorted from blood, obtained in a trial of the OX40 agonist ivuxolimab. Every receptor here comes from an adult with an advanced solid tumor such as melanoma, head and neck, liver or kidney cancer. Each CDR3 is given with its conserved first and last residue. D genes are given only for firm matches. Some rows have no size entry. The others give once, few or many, or a class for an expanded clone.

cdr3_nt	cdr3_aa	d_call	v_call	j_call	cdr3_length	clone_size
TGTGCCACAATTGGAGGAATTCGGGACAGGCCCCGGGGCACTGAAGCTTTCTTT	CATIGGIRDRPRGTEAFF	TRBD1	TRBV5-3	TRBJ1-1	18	-
TGTGCCAGCTCACCCCTCCAGGGCTCCTACAATGAGCAGTTCTTC	CASSPLQGSYNEQFF	-	TRBV18	TRBJ2-1	15	-
TGTGCCATCAGTGAGTCTAGGGGCGGGAGTATCTACGAGCAGTACTTC	CAISESRGGSIYEQYF	TRBD2	TRBV10-3	TRBJ2-7	16	-
TGTGCCATCGCACCCACAGGCCCAGAAGGCACTGAAGCTTTCTTT	CAIAPTGPEGTEAFF	-	TRBV28	TRBJ1-1	15	-
TGTGCCAGCAGTTTGGCGATGAACCCTGGGGCCAACGTCCTGACTTTC	CASSLAMNPGANVLTF	-	TRBV28	TRBJ2-6	16	-
TGTGCCAGCAGCTTGGTCGGGGATTCAACAGATACGCAGTATTTT	CASSLVGDSTDTQYF	-	TRBV5-5	TRBJ2-3	15	once
TGTGCCAGCAGCGAAGGAACAGGACTCTACGAGCAGTACTTC	CASSEGTGLYEQYF	-	TRBV5-5	TRBJ2-7	14	-
TGTGCCAGCAGCCCGCAGGGGACAGGGGGGCAAGAGACCCAGTACTTC	CASSPQGTGGQETQYF	TRBD1	TRBV7-9	TRBJ2-5	16	-
TGCGCCAGCAGCTTGGATGGGACAGTCAATCAGCCCCAGCATTTT	CASSLDGTVNQPQHF	TRBD1	TRBV5-1	TRBJ1-5	15	-
TGTGCCAGCAGTCCTTTCAGGGGGGCATCCGGCTACACCTTC	CASSPFRGASGYTF	TRBD1	TRBV28	TRBJ1-2	14	-
TGTGCCAGCAGCTTTGGCGCAACCTACGAGCAGTACTTC	CASSFGATYEQYF	-	TRBV7-9	TRBJ2-7	13	-
TGTGCCACCAGCACAGGGGGTCCCTCCTACAATGAGCAGTTCTTC	CATSTGGPSYNEQFF	TRBD1	TRBV15	TRBJ2-1	15	-
TGTGCCAGCAGTTTCAGGGTCCGCACTGAAGCTTTCTTT	CASSFRVRTEAFF	-	TRBV27	TRBJ1-1	13	-
TGTGCAAGTCGCCAGGGACAGAGCTCCTACGAGCAGTACTTC	CASRQGQSSYEQYF	-	TRBV12-2	TRBJ2-7	14	-
TGTGCCAGCAGCCCCCGCTCCGGGACTATAGTGCAGTACTTC	CASSPRSGTIVQYF	TRBD2	TRBV28	TRBJ2-7	14	-
TGTGCCACCAGCAGAGATCTGCTGAACACCGGGGAGCTGTTTTTT	CATSRDLLNTGELFF	-	TRBV15	TRBJ2-2	15	few
TGTGCCAGCAGCAGGGGACAGGGAAACACCATATATTTT	CASSRGQGNTIYF	TRBD1	TRBV5-4	TRBJ1-3	13	-
TGTGCCAGCAGCTTATTCGAGGGGGCAGGATATGGCTACACCTTC	CASSLFEGAGYGYTF	TRBD1	TRBV7-3	TRBJ1-2	15	few
TGTGCCAGCAGCTTGGGGGTGAATGAGCAGTTCTTC	CASSLGVNEQFF	-	TRBV5-5	TRBJ2-1	12	-
TGTGCCAGCAGTGGACTTACTAACTATGGCTACACCTTC	CASSGLTNYGYTF	-	TRBV6-1	TRBJ1-2	13	-
TGCGCCAGCAGTCCGGGGGACCCCCAAGAGACCCAGTACTTC	CASSPGDPQETQYF	-	TRBV10-1	TRBJ2-5	14	-
TGTGCCAGCAGCCCCCGAGCCGGGAGCGGGTACAATGAGCAGTTCTTC	CASSPRAGSGYNEQFF	-	TRBV7-3	TRBJ2-1	16	-
TGTGCCAGCAGTTTAAGGCTAGCGGGAGGGCTTGGCGAGCAGTACTTC	CASSLRLAGGLGEQYF	TRBD2	TRBV28	TRBJ2-7	16	-
TGTGCCAGCAGCTCACGACAGGCACAGGGAGGAAAACTGTTTTTT	CASSSRQAQGGKLFF	-	TRBV7-6	TRBJ1-4	15	-
TGTGCCAGCAGTGAAGGGAACCTTAGCAATCAGCCCCAGCATTTT	CASSEGNLSNQPQHF	-	TRBV2	TRBJ1-5	15	-
TGCAGCGTTTTTCAAGACTGCAATGAGCAGTTCTTC	CSVFQDCNEQFF	-	TRBV29-1	TRBJ2-1	12	-
TGTGCCAGCAGCCAATACCTTAGCCTAGCAGAGACCCAGTACTTC	CASSQYLSLAETQYF	-	TRBV7-8	TRBJ2-5	15	-
TGTGCCAGCAGCCCACTTCCGGGGGGTCAAGAGACCCAGTACTTC	CASSPLPGGQETQYF	TRBD2	TRBV7-3	TRBJ2-5	15	-
TGTGCCAGCAGCTTAGTCGGGAGCACAGATACGCAGTATTTT	CASSLVGSTDTQYF	-	TRBV7-6	TRBJ2-3	14	-
TGTGCCAGCAGCTTAGGGGCTTTCAACGGCGTAGAGCAGTACTTC	CASSLGAFNGVEQYF	-	TRBV7-8	TRBJ2-7	15	-
TGTGCCAGCAGCCCCGAGGGGAATGAGCAGTTCTTC	CASSPEGNEQFF	-	TRBV11-2	TRBJ2-1	12	-
TGTGCCAGCAGCTTAGCCCCAGGGAGCTCCTACGAGCAGTACTTC	CASSLAPGSSYEQYF	-	TRBV11-2	TRBJ2-7	15	-
TGTGCCAGCAGCTTAGGGGCAGGAACAGAGACCCAGTACTTC	CASSLGAGTETQYF	-	TRBV7-6	TRBJ2-5	14	-
TGCGCCAGCAGCTTGGGGCTAGCGGGAGGGGATGGTGAGCAGTTCTTC	CASSLGLAGGDGEQFF	TRBD2	TRBV5-1	TRBJ2-1	16	-
TGTGCCAGCTCACCCTATTCCGCAGAGACCCAGTACTTC	CASSPYSAETQYF	-	TRBV18	TRBJ2-5	13	once
TGTGCCAGCAGTTTGGGGACAGCTAATAACAATCAGCCCCAGCATTTT	CASSLGTANNNQPQHF	TRBD1	TRBV28	TRBJ1-5	16	once
TGTGCCATATTACAGGGCCCGAACACTGAAGCTTTCTTT	CAILQGPNTEAFF	-	TRBV28	TRBJ1-1	13	-
TGTGCCACCAGCAACTCGGTAGTCGACGAGCAGTACTTC	CATSNSVVDEQYF	-	TRBV15	TRBJ2-7	13	-
TGTGCCAGCAGCTTCTTTCAGGACTACCGATACAATGAGCAGTTCTTC	CASSFFQDYRYNEQFF	-	TRBV5-6	TRBJ2-1	16	-
TGTGCCATCAGTGAGTCGTTTACTTCTAGGAACTACGAGCAGTACTTC	CAISESFTSRNYEQYF	-	TRBV10-3	TRBJ2-7	16	-
TGCGCCAGCAGCTTGGTGGCTAGTCGAGATACGCAGTATTTT	CASSLVASRDTQYF	-	TRBV5-1	TRBJ2-3	14	-
TGTGCCAGCAGTGAGGCCCGCATCCCGGGACAGGGAAGAAGCCAAGAGACCCAGTACTTC	CASSEARIPGQGRSQETQYF	TRBD1	TRBV2	TRBJ2-5	20	-
TGTGCCAGCAGTCAACTGCAGGGGGGCACGCAGTATTTT	CASSQLQGGTQYF	-	TRBV28	TRBJ2-3	13	-
TGTGCCAGCTCTAGCGGGAGAGGAGAGACCCAGTACTTC	CASSSGRGETQYF	TRBD2	TRBV2	TRBJ2-5	13	-
TGTGCCAGCAGACCACAGGGTAATCGTGAAAAACTGTTTTTT	CASRPQGNREKLFF	-	TRBV28	TRBJ1-4	14	-
TGTGCCAGCAGCTTAGTGTCGGGGGGCCATGAGACCCAGTACTTC	CASSLVSGGHETQYF	-	TRBV7-9	TRBJ2-5	15	-
TGTGCCAGCAGACGAGGACAGGGTGGCACTGAAGCTTTCTTT	CASRRGQGGTEAFF	TRBD1	TRBV5-6	TRBJ1-1	14	-
TGTGCCAGCAGTGACACAGATACGCAGTATTTT	CASSDTDTQYF	-	TRBV28	TRBJ2-3	11	-
TGTGCCAGCAGTTCCACGGACAGAGTCACAGATACGCAGTATTTT	CASSSTDRVTDTQYF	-	TRBV28	TRBJ2-3	15	-
TGTGCCAGCAGTGTAGTCTACGAGCAGTACTTC	CASSVVYEQYF	-	TRBV6-1	TRBJ2-7	11	once
TGTGCCAGCAGTTACCCGTCTAGCGGGCTCAGCTCCTACAATGAGCAGTTCTTC	CASSYPSSGLSSYNEQFF	TRBD2	TRBV6-7	TRBJ2-1	18	-
TGTGCCAGCAGCTTAGACAGCAACTATGGCTACACCTTC	CASSLDSNYGYTF	-	TRBV7-9	TRBJ1-2	13	-
TGTGCCAGCAGCGTAGTAGCGGGCACAGATACGCAGTATTTT	CASSVVAGTDTQYF	-	TRBV9	TRBJ2-3	14	-
TGCGCCAGCAGCTTGCGACTAACAAATCAAGAGACCCAGTACTTC	CASSLRLTNQETQYF	-	TRBV5-1	TRBJ2-5	15	-
TGTGCCAGCAGCGTAGCTCCTAGCCGAAGCACAGATACGCAGTATTTT	CASSVAPSRSTDTQYF	-	TRBV9	TRBJ2-3	16	-
TGCGCCAGCAGCTATTTAGGCTCTGGAAACACCATATATTTT	CASSYLGSGNTIYF	-	TRBV5-1	TRBJ1-3	14	-
TGTGCCAGCAGTTTAATCCGTGAGCAGTTCTTC	CASSLIREQFF	-	TRBV28	TRBJ2-1	11	-
TGTGCCAGCTCACCACATGGGACAGGGGGCTCCGGGGCCAACGTCCTGACTTTC	CASSPHGTGGSGANVLTF	TRBD1	TRBV18	TRBJ2-6	18	few
TGTGCCAGTAGTATTGGCAGCCTAGGGGAGCAGTTCTTC	CASSIGSLGEQFF	-	TRBV19	TRBJ2-1	13	-